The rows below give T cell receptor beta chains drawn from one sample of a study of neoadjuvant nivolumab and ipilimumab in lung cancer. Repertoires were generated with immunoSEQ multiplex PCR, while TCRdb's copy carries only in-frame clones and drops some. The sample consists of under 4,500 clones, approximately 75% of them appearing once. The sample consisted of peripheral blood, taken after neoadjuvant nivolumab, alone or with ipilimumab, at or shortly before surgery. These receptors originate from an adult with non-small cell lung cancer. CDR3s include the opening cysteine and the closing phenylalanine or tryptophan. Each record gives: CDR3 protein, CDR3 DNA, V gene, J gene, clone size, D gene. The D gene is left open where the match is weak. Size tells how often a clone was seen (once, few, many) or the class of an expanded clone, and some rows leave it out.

CDR3: CASSPPRGGSGNTIYF
DNA: TGTGCCAGCTCACCACCGCGTGGGGGCTCTGGAAACACCATATATTTT
V: TRBV18
J: TRBJ1-3
size: NA
D: NA

CDR3: CASSKTGGSGNTIYF
DNA: TGTGCCAGCAGTAAAACGGGGGGCTCTGGAAACACCATATATTTT
V: TRBV6-6
J: TRBJ1-3
size: NA
D: NA

CDR3: CASSPGQGVGNTIYF
DNA: TGTGCCAGCAGCCCCGGACAGGGCGTTGGAAACACCATATATTTT
V: TRBV7-2
J: TRBJ1-3
size: NA
D: TRBD1

CDR3: CASSVAERVGNGQFF
DNA: TGTGCCAGCAGCGTAGCAGAGAGGGTGGGCAATGGGCAGTTCTTC
V: TRBV9
J: TRBJ2-1
size: NA
D: NA

CDR3: CASSARLAGVYNEQFF
DNA: TGTGCCAGCAGCGCCCGACTAGCGGGGGTCTACAATGAGCAGTTCTTC
V: TRBV11-2
J: TRBJ2-1
size: NA
D: TRBD2

CDR3: CASSPSGQERQFF
DNA: TGTGCCAGCAGCCCATCGGGGCAGGAACGGCAGTTCTTC
V: TRBV7-3
J: TRBJ2-1
size: NA
D: NA

CDR3: CASSLEGDYQSYEQYF
DNA: TGTGCCAGCAGCTTAGAAGGGGACTATCAGAGCTACGAGCAGTACTTC
V: TRBV13
J: TRBJ2-7
size: NA
D: TRBD2

CDR3: CASSYSPGMDYGYTF
DNA: TGTGCCAGCAGTTACTCGCCAGGGATGGACTATGGCTACACCTTC
V: TRBV6-6
J: TRBJ1-2
size: NA
D: NA

CDR3: CASTVREYGYTF
DNA: TGTGCCAGCACCGTTAGGGAGTATGGCTACACCTTC
V: TRBV28
J: TRBJ1-2
size: NA
D: NA

CDR3: CASSQIDPGVNEQFF
DNA: TGCGCCAGCAGCCAGATCGACCCGGGCGTCAATGAGCAGTTCTTC
V: TRBV4-1
J: TRBJ2-1
size: once
D: NA

CDR3: CASSPTYRVVGANVLTF
DNA: TGTGCCAGCAGTCCGACTTATAGGGTTGTTGGGGCCAACGTCCTGACTTTC
V: TRBV28
J: TRBJ2-6
size: once
D: NA

CDR3: CASSFDGGSYGYTF
DNA: TGTGCCAGCAGCTTTGACGGGGGCAGCTATGGCTACACCTTC
V: TRBV7-2
J: TRBJ1-2
size: NA
D: NA

CDR3: CASSPQGLSGNTIYF
DNA: TGTGCCAGCAGCCCACAGGGTTTAAGTGGAAACACCATATATTTT
V: TRBV7-2
J: TRBJ1-3
size: NA
D: NA

CDR3: CATSIRTGEAFF
DNA: TGTGCCACCAGCATCCGAACAGGCGAAGCTTTCTTT
V: TRBV15
J: TRBJ1-1
size: few
D: NA

CDR3: CSVGKGTMQFF
DNA: TGCAGCGTTGGGAAGGGCACGATGCAGTTCTTC
V: TRBV29-1
J: TRBJ2-1
size: NA
D: NA

CDR3: CASSRDNGDTEAFF
DNA: TGTGCCAGTAGCAGGGACAACGGGGACACTGAAGCTTTCTTT
V: TRBV19
J: TRBJ1-1
size: NA
D: NA

CDR3: CASSQGENTQYF
DNA: TGTGCCAGCAGCCAAGGGGAAAATACGCAGTATTTT
V: TRBV11-3
J: TRBJ2-3
size: few
D: NA

CDR3: CAWRETSGVYNEQFF
DNA: TGTGCCTGGAGGGAAACTAGCGGAGTCTACAATGAGCAGTTCTTC
V: TRBV30
J: TRBJ2-1
size: NA
D: TRBD2

CDR3: CASSLEREDGINGYTF
DNA: NA
V: TRBV28
J: TRBJ1-2
size: NA
D: NA

CDR3: CASWTGGEYEQYF
DNA: TGTGCCAGCTGGACAGGGGGGGAGTACGAGCAGTACTTC
V: TRBV10-3
J: TRBJ2-7
size: few
D: TRBD1

CDR3: CASSRLTGSENYGYTF
DNA: TGTGCCAGCAGCCGGCTGACAGGATCGGAAAACTATGGCTACACCTTC
V: TRBV5-4
J: TRBJ1-2
size: NA
D: NA

CDR3: CAISEGGRGEQYF
DNA: TGTGCCATCAGTGAAGGGGGCCGGGGGGAGCAGTACTTC
V: TRBV10-3
J: TRBJ2-7
size: NA
D: NA

CDR3: CASSVGPGNYEQYF
DNA: TGTGCCAGCAGCGTAGGTCCGGGGAACTACGAGCAGTACTTC
V: TRBV9
J: TRBJ2-7
size: NA
D: NA

CDR3: CASSPPSGVAYNEQFF
DNA: TGTGCCAGCAGCCCTCCTAGCGGGGTAGCCTACAATGAGCAGTTCTTC
V: TRBV9
J: TRBJ2-1
size: NA
D: TRBD2

CDR3: CASSLDRANEQYF
DNA: TGTGCCAGCAGCTTGGACAGGGCGAACGAGCAGTACTTC
V: TRBV5-6
J: TRBJ2-7
size: NA
D: NA

CDR3: CASSEASNYGYTF
DNA: TGTGCCAGCAGTGAAGCCAGTAACTATGGCTACACCTTC
V: TRBV6-1
J: TRBJ1-2
size: NA
D: NA

CDR3: CASSSAYKNTEAFF
DNA: TGTGCCAGCAGCTCCGCTTACAAGAACACTGAAGCTTTCTTT
V: TRBV7-8
J: TRBJ1-1
size: NA
D: NA

CDR3: CAITPTSGSYEQYF
DNA: TGTGCCATCACCCCGACTAGCGGCTCCTACGAGCAGTACTTC
V: TRBV10-3
J: TRBJ2-7
size: NA
D: TRBD2

CDR3: CASSLSGSTDTQYF
DNA: TGCGCCAGCAGCTTGAGCGGAAGCACAGATACGCAGTATTTT
V: TRBV5-1
J: TRBJ2-3
size: NA
D: NA

CDR3: CASSLSAPGAYEQYF
DNA: TGTGCCAGCAGTTTATCCGCCCCGGGCGCCTACGAGCAGTACTTC
V: TRBV27
J: TRBJ2-7
size: NA
D: NA

CDR3: CASSLEPYEQFF
DNA: TGTGCCAGCAGCTTAGAGCCGTACGAGCAGTTCTTC
V: TRBV7-9
J: TRBJ2-1
size: NA
D: NA

CDR3: CATSTYGQGVNYGYTF
DNA: TGTGCCACCAGCACGTACGGACAGGGGGTCAACTATGGCTACACCTTC
V: TRBV15
J: TRBJ1-2
size: few
D: TRBD1

CDR3: CASSAQGFRETQYF
DNA: TGTGCCAGTAGCGCACAGGGGTTTAGAGAGACCCAGTACTTC
V: TRBV19
J: TRBJ2-5
size: few
D: TRBD1

CDR3: CASSSLMESGELFF
DNA: TGTGCCAGCAGCTCATTAATGGAAAGCGGGGAGCTGTTTTTT
V: TRBV5-6
J: TRBJ2-2
size: once
D: NA

CDR3: CASGMGPEASQPQHF
DNA: TGCGCCAGCGGAATGGGACCCGAAGCAAGTCAGCCCCAGCATTTT
V: TRBV10-2
J: TRBJ1-5
size: NA
D: NA

CDR3: CASRRGSLADTQYF
DNA: TGTGCCAGTAGGCGGGGCAGTCTTGCAGATACGCAGTATTTT
V: TRBV19
J: TRBJ2-3
size: NA
D: NA

CDR3: CASSLRRAASSNEQFF
DNA: TGTGCCAGCAGTTTACGGCGAGCAGCGAGTAGCAATGAGCAGTTCTTC
V: TRBV27
J: TRBJ2-1
size: once
D: NA

CDR3: CASSMREVLLAGELFF
DNA: TGTGCCAGCAGCATGCGGGAGGTCCTTCTGGCCGGGGAGCTGTTTTTT
V: TRBV11-2
J: TRBJ2-2
size: NA
D: TRBD2

CDR3: CASSLRIIGLAGHSDTQYF
DNA: TGTGCCAGCAGTTTACGGATAATCGGCCTAGCGGGACATTCGGATACGCAGTATTTT
V: TRBV28
J: TRBJ2-3
size: once
D: TRBD2

CDR3: CASSIEQGSYEQYF
DNA: TGTGCCAGTAGTATCGAGCAGGGGAGCTACGAGCAGTACTTC
V: TRBV19
J: TRBJ2-7
size: NA
D: NA

CDR3: CASSFPAGISTGELFF
DNA: TGTGCCAGCAGCTTCCCAGCGGGAATAAGCACCGGGGAGCTGTTTTTT
V: TRBV9
J: TRBJ2-2
size: few
D: TRBD2

CDR3: CASSYGGQFYGYTF
DNA: TGTGCCAGCAGTTACGGGGGACAGTTCTATGGCTACACCTTC
V: TRBV6-5
J: TRBJ1-2
size: NA
D: TRBD1